The 15 T cell receptor beta chains below come from one sample, sequenced in a study of OX40 agonist ivuxolimab in advanced cancers. The repertoire was sequenced with immunoSEQ multiplex PCR; TCRdb's copy has only in-frame clones and lacks some. The sample lists 85,000 to 95,000 clones; 75% to 95% were seen once. The sequencing here drew on CD4+ or CD8+ T cells sorted from blood, taken in a trial of the OX40 agonist ivuxolimab. These receptors were obtained from an adult with an advanced solid tumor such as melanoma, head and neck, liver or kidney cancer.

The gene calls are TRBV4-3 and TRBJ1-1; tentatively, D is TRBD1 (6 bases). Germline V gene lookup returns CDR1 LGHNA and CDR2 YSLEER. This CDR3 region has 14 residues. The germline V and J ends were trimmed by 0 bases and 5 bases, with 10 bases remaining between them. Here the CDR3 reads CASSQDARGTEAFF. CDR3 sequence (DNA): TGCGCCAGCAGCCAAGACGCTAGGGGGACTGAAGCTTTCTTT.

This clone showed up just once. One junction end does not reproduce the germline sequence, and a read error may be involved. This chain joins TRBV7-9 and TRBJ1-1; 12 bases align to TRBD1. The CDR3 contains 15 residues. Germline V gene lookup returns CDR1 SEHNR and CDR2 FQNEAQ (reference sequence). CDR3 sequence reads: CASSWGTGGNNEAFF. DNA for the CDR3: TGTGCCAGCAGCTGGGGGACAGGGGGCAACAATGAAGCTTTCTTT.

This clone is a singleton in its sample. This sequence joins TRBV27 and TRBJ2-5, with a weak D call TRBD2 (7 bases). The germline V gene encodes CDR1 MNHEY and CDR2 SMNVEV (reference sequence). This CDR3 is built from 14 residues. Trimming removed 3 bases at V and 5 bases at J, with 13 bases between. The CDR3: CASSFQGGGETQYF. The DNA of the CDR3 is TGTGCCAGCAGTTTCCAGGGAGGGGGGGAGACCCAGTACTTC.

The chain joins TRBV10-2 to TRBJ2-1; 7 bases match TRBD1. The CDR3 is made up of 16 amino acids. V lost 3 bases and J lost 2; bases outside the gene matches: 7. Germline lookup yields CDR1 WSHSY and CDR2 SAAADI. CDR3 coding DNA: TGCGCCAGCAGTGACTCAGGGGGTCTCACCTACAATGAGCAGTTCTTC. It encodes CASSDSGGLTYNEQFF.

This clone has more than one count but fewer than ten. V is TRBV28 and J is TRBJ2-5; 7 bases map to TRBD1. CDR3 length: 14 residues. The germline CDR1 and CDR2 sequences are MDHEN and SYDVKM. V dropped 6 bases and J dropped 4; count of bases not matched to a gene: 8. CDR3 protein: CASRTGNIRETQYF. The DNA of the CDR3 is TGTGCCAGCAGGACAGGGAATATACGAGAGACCCAGTACTTC.

J is TRBJ2-2 and V is TRBV19; D unresolved. Per germline, CDR1 LNHDA and CDR2 SQIVND (reference sequence). V dropped 4 bases and J dropped 0 bases, with 12 bases sitting between them. The CDR3 spans 16 residues. The DNA of the CDR3 is TGTGCCAGTAGTACCTCCCCTCTAGCGAACACCGGGGAGCTGTTTTTT. It is translated as CASSTSPLANTGELFF.

This chain connects TRBV5-1 to TRBJ2-5, with D possibly called TRBD1 or TRBD2 (5 bases each). Germline V gene data show CDR1 as SGHRS and CDR2 as YFSETQ. V lost 4 bases and J 5 bases, leaving 18 bases between the germline ends. This CDR3 has 15 amino acids. The CDR3 spells CASSTYGAPLETQYF. The CDR3 DNA is TGCGCCAGCAGCACTTACGGGGCGCCGTTGGAGACCCAGTACTTC.

This chain links TRBV10-3 with TRBJ1-4; no firm D call. Germline V lookup: CDR1 ENHRY, CDR2 SYGVKD. The CDR3 extends over 14 amino acids. V lost 6 bases and J lost 8, with 16 bases in between. The CDR3 reads CAIRAGREGEKLFF. DNA for the CDR3: TGTGCCATCAGGGCGGGGAGGGAAGGAGAAAAACTGTTTTTT.

This clone was seen more than once but under ten times. The chain couples TRBV11-2 to TRBJ1-2, with D possibly being TRBD1 (6 bases). This CDR3 is built from 13 residues. Trimming left V 2 bases short and J 2 bases short, with 6 bases between. CDR1 SGHAT and CDR2 FQNNGV come from the germline V gene. The CDR3: CASSLQGNYGYTF. The CDR3 DNA is TGTGCCAGCAGCTTACAGGGGAACTATGGCTACACCTTC.

The chain has TRBV11-3 and TRBJ2-7; D is possibly TRBD1 (7 bases). CDR3 length equals 16 residues. The germline V gene encodes CDR1 SGHNT and CDR2 YENEEA. Trimming removed 2 bases at V and 7 bases at J, with 21 bases between. Written as DNA, the CDR3 is TGTGCCAGCAGCTTATTAGGAGGGGTTTCGGGACAGGAGCAGTACTTC. It codes for CASSLLGGVSGQEQYF.

The rearrangement joins TRBV5-8 to TRBJ2-7; possibly TRBD1 for D (6 bases). In germline, CDR1 is SGHTS, CDR2 YDEGEE. V dropped 0 bases and J dropped 2 bases, with 18 bases sitting between them. The CDR3 is 17 residues long. CDR3 loop: CASSLGPRGIRPYEQYF. In DNA form, the CDR3 reads TGTGCCAGCAGCTTGGGTCCCAGGGGCATTCGTCCCTACGAGCAGTACTTC.

The rearrangement links TRBV5-8 to TRBJ2-7; the match to TRBD1 covers 9 bases. CDR1 and CDR2 from the germline V gene are SGHTS and YDEGEE. The CDR3 contains 15 residues. V dropped 2 bases and J dropped 6; count of bases not matched to a gene: 9. DNA for the CDR3: TGTGCCAGCAGCTTTAAACAGGGGGCGGTTGGCGAGCAGTACTTC. Encoded protein: CASSFKQGAVGEQYF.

This sequence joins TRBV6-1 and TRBJ2-1; 8 nucleotides agree with TRBD2. From germline, CDR1 is MNHNS and CDR2 SASEGT. V lost 7 bases to trimming and J lost 7 bases; unmatched junction nucleotides: 9. This CDR3 comprises 14 residues. CDR3 region: CASTAAGDFNEQFF. The CDR3 DNA reads as TGTGCCAGCACCGCAGCGGGAGACTTTAATGAGCAGTTCTTC.

V gene TRBV18 combines with J gene TRBJ1-4, with 7 bases aligning to TRBD1. The V gene's germline CDR1 is KGHSH and CDR2 LQKENI. The CDR3 sequence is 16 residues long. The V segment lost 5 bases and the J segment 4 bases; nucleotides outside the gene matches: 10. The CDR3 DNA reads TGTGCCAGCTCATTCCGACAGGGACGCGGTAATGAAAAACTGTTTTTT. Protein product: CASSFRQGRGNEKLFF.

The chain combines TRBV6-1 with TRBJ2-3, with TRBD2 matching 7 bases. The CDR3 consists of 13 residues. Trimming took 8 bases from V and 7 from J; bases not matched to a gene: 9. The germline V gene has CDR1 MNHNS and CDR2 SASEGT. The CDR3 region is CASYRGEGNTQYF. CDR3 bases: TGTGCCAGCTACCGTGGGGAGGGTAATACGCAGTATTTT.